What follows are 2 T cell receptor beta chains derived from one specimen sequenced in a study of blood T cells in healthy people across ages. Primers used in a second PCR of about 6 to 12 cycles were a sample-barcoded 5' primer and a J-beta primer mix. TCRdb independently ran MiXCR on the 5' RACE reads; one entry per CDR3 protein. In the table there are roughly 640,000 distinct CDR3 sequences, 25% to 35% of which are singletons. Source material: blood. The source is a woman of 80 years or more in good health.

This clonotype was seen many times. V is TRBV29-1 and J is TRBJ2-7; D is undetermined. V dropped 7 bases and J dropped 4 bases, with 11 bases sitting between them. Germline CDR1 SQVTM, CDR2 ANQGSEA. This CDR3 spans 11 amino acids. In DNA, the CDR3 is TGCAGCGGTGCGCTGGGATACGAGCAGTACTTC. Protein: CSGALGYEQYF.

In this sample, this clonotype turned up once. A much larger clone differs by one base, so this may be a read error. V usage is TRBV5-5 and J usage is TRBJ2-1; D might be TRBD1 (6 bases). The length of the CDR3 is 14 residues. Trimming cost V 4 bases and J 15 bases, with 23 bases left between them. Germline V gene lookup returns CDR1 SGHKS and CDR2 YYEKEE (reference sequence). CDR3 protein: CASSTVPQGSRGFF. Here the CDR3 DNA reads TGTGCCAGCAGCACTGTCCCCCAGGGGTCCCGGGGGTTCTTC.